Listed here are 18 T cell receptor beta chains from one sample, sequenced in a study of human T cells and chemical hapten exposure. Within the library, unique molecular identifiers were attached to each individual cDNA molecule. TCRdb itself ran the reads through MiXCR, one entry per CDR3 protein. The sample records about 120,000 distinct CDR3 sequences, around 8.5% being singletons. Whole blood that had not been fractionated was the source of extracted total RNA. Sequenced sample: whole blood. All receptors derive from a human donor in good health. Some clones in this sample may be carry-over from other donors' samples.

Concerning this clonotype itself: Germline is not matched at one junction end, which may reflect a read error. This chain uses TRBV5-1 with TRBJ1-1; D is uncertain. The CDR3 loop spans 14 amino acids. Germline V gene sequence: CDR1 SGHRS, CDR2 YFSETQ. The CDR3 region has the DNA TGCCCCAGCAGCTTGAGTCGGCCGCACACTGAAGCTTTCTTT. Residues: CPSSLSRPHTEAFF.

Remarks on this clonotype: A junction end diverges from the germline sequence, so it may reflect a read error. This chain joins TRBV7-9 and TRBJ2-1, with D unresolved. CDR3 length equals 14 residues. CDR1 is SEHNR and CDR2 is FQNEAQ in the germline V gene (reference sequence). The CDR3 region has the DNA TGTGTCAGCAGCTCCGCTGTACTATACAATGAGCAGTTCTTC. Protein sequence: CVSSSAVLYNEQFF.

This clonotype was seen at least ten times. The chain combines TRBV9 with TRBJ2-1, with D possibly being TRBD1 (5 bases). The length of the CDR3 is 13 residues. Germline assignment: CDR1 SGDLS and CDR2 YYNGEE. V lost 1 base to trimming and J lost 10 bases, with 12 bases between them. Written as DNA, the CDR3 is TGTGCCAGCAGCGTAACTACAGGCCCCGAGCAGTTCTTC. Its protein product is CASSVTTGPEQFF.

Notes on this clonotype: Since a much larger clone is just one base distant, this may be a read error. V usage is TRBV6-5 and J usage is TRBJ2-3; D is unclear. The germline V gene encodes CDR1 MNHEY and CDR2 SVGAGI. The length of the CDR3 is 14 residues. V lost 0 bases and J lost 6, with 10 bases in between. CDR3 coding DNA: TGTGCCAGCAGTTACTCCGTCAGTGGGGATACGCAGTATTTT. This sequence encodes CASSYSVSGDTQYF.

The table lists this clonotype with many counts. The rearrangement links TRBV12-3 or TRBV12-4 to TRBJ1-6; no clear D gene. V lost 2 bases and J 10 bases, leaving 9 bases between the germline ends. This CDR3 is built from 13 residues. In DNA form, the CDR3 reads TGTGCCAGCAGTTTAAGGACCGAATCACCCCTCCACTTT. It is translated as CASSLRTESPLHF.

The genes are TRBV5-1 and TRBJ2-3; no clear D. The CDR3 loop spans 11 amino acids. CDR1 and CDR2 (germline): SGHRS, YFSETQ. Trimming pared 6 bases from V and 14 bases from J, leaving 16 bases between. In DNA, the CDR3 is TGCGCCAGCACCACGGGCCTTTTATGGTATTTT. The encoded protein is CASTTGLLWYF. Variable domain in full (rest from reference TRBV5-1 and TRBJ2-3): KAGVTQTPRYLIKTRGQQVTLSCSPISGHRSVSWYQQTPGQGLQFLFEYFSETQRNKGNFPGRFSGRQFSNSRSEMNVSTLELGDSALYLCASTTGLLWYFGPGTRLTVL.

This clonotype came up many times. This chain connects TRBV20-1 to TRBJ1-1; D remains ambiguous. The CDR3 is made up of 13 amino acids. With 3 bases removed from V and 1 base from J, the gap between germline ends came to 9 bases. CDR1 and CDR2 from the germline V gene are DFQATT and SNEGSKA (reference sequence). The CDR3 sequence: CSASSTANTEAFF. In DNA form, the CDR3 reads TGCAGTGCTAGTAGCACAGCGAACACTGAAGCTTTCTTT.

The V and J genes are TRBV6-1 and TRBJ2-7, with 8 nucleotides matching TRBD2. With V trimmed by 8 bases and J by 2 bases, 5 bases remained unmatched. Germline-derived CDR1 and CDR2 are MNHNS and SASEGT. The CDR3 is made up of 13 amino acids. CDR3: CASGASGPYEQYF. In nucleotides, the CDR3 is TGTGCCAGCGGAGCTAGCGGGCCCTACGAGCAGTACTTC.

This clonotype was seen a few times. V is TRBV5-4 and J is TRBJ2-1; D perhaps matches TRBD1 (5 bases). V was trimmed by 0 bases and J by 0 bases, leaving 10 bases between them. CDR3 length: 16 amino acids. CDR1 SGHNT and CDR2 YYREEE come from the germline V gene (reference sequence). The CDR3 here is CASSLEGLSSYNEQFF. The CDR3 bases are TGTGCCAGCAGCTTGGAGGGGCTAAGCTCCTACAATGAGCAGTTCTTC.

This clonotype was seen a handful of times. The genes are TRBV6-5 and TRBJ2-4; D perhaps matches TRBD1 (5 bases). CDR1 MNHEY and CDR2 SVGAGI come from the germline V gene. CDR3 length: 14 amino acids. Trimming took off 3 bases at V and 2 bases at J, with 8 bases between the two ends. The CDR3 loop reads CASSYQGPKNIQYF. The CDR3 DNA is TGTGCCAGCAGTTATCAGGGTCCCAAAAACATTCAGTACTTC.

The V call is TRBV4-1, the J call TRBJ2-2; D perhaps matches TRBD2 (5 bases). CDR3 size: 15 residues. Germline-derived CDR1 and CDR2 are MGHRA and YSYEKL. Deletions cut 5 bases from V and 1 base from J, with 11 bases between. CDR3 DNA sequence: TGCGCCAGCAGCTATAGCGTGGGGAACACCGGGGAGCTGTTTTTT. Translation: CASSYSVGNTGELFF.

This clonotype was picked up many times. The rearrangement uses TRBV19 and TRBJ2-7, with TRBD1 matching 8 bases. The V segment lost 9 bases and the J segment 5 bases; nucleotides outside the gene matches: 6. Germline CDR1 and CDR2: LNHDA and SQIVND (reference sequence). The CDR3 spans 12 residues. In DNA, the CDR3 is TGTGCCAGCAGGGGCAGGGGGCACGAGCAGTACTTC. Its protein product is CASRGRGHEQYF.

The rearrangement joins TRBV7-2 to TRBJ2-7, with D uncertain. V was pared by 2 bases and J by 2 bases, with 13 bases between. Germline CDR1 is SGHTA and CDR2 is FQGNSA. The CDR3 consists of 15 residues. DNA of the CDR3: TGTGCCAGCAGCTTACTACACCGCCCTACCTACGAGCAGTACTTC. Translation: CASSLLHRPTYEQYF.

This clonotype showed up many times. The V gene is TRBV12-3 or TRBV12-4, the J gene TRBJ2-7; tentatively, D is TRBD2 (5 bases). This CDR3 comprises 14 residues. V lost 5 bases to trimming and J lost 4 bases, with 15 bases between them. The CDR3 is CASSRGYPRYEQYF. In DNA form, the CDR3 reads TGTGCCAGCAGTCGAGGGTATCCCAGGTACGAGCAGTACTTC.

The J gene is TRBJ2-7, the V gene TRBV29-1; D is uncertain. The CDR3 length is 11 residues. Germline V gene lookup returns CDR1 SQVTM and CDR2 ANQGSEA. V was shortened by 5 bases and J by 3 bases, with 8 bases between the two germline ends. CDR3 amino acids: CSVSKSYEQYF. The CDR3 DNA follows: TGCAGCGTTAGTAAGAGCTACGAGCAGTACTTC.

This clonotype was recorded a few times. V is TRBV25-1 and J is TRBJ1-5; maybe TRBD1 (5 bases). The CDR3 has 16 amino acids. V gave up 0 bases and J gave up 3 bases, with 12 bases separating them. CDR1 MGHDK and CDR2 SYGVNS come from the germline V gene. In nucleotides, the CDR3 is TGTGCCAGCAGTGAATATCCCGGACACTACAATCAGCCCCAGCATTTT. Amino acid sequence: CASSEYPGHYNQPQHF.

This chain links TRBV30 with TRBJ2-7, with TRBD1 matching 7 bases. The CDR3 totals 14 residues. Germline lookup yields CDR1 GTSNPN and CDR2 SVGIG (reference sequence). The trim removed 2 bases at V and 7 bases at J, leaving 11 bases unmatched. The CDR3 protein is CAWSYPRGRGEQYF. The CDR3 DNA is TGTGCCTGGAGTTACCCTAGGGGGCGAGGGGAGCAGTACTTC.

The V and J genes are TRBV5-1 and TRBJ2-7, with 8 bases lining up with TRBD1. Germline CDR1 is SGHRS and CDR2 is YFSETQ. The CDR3 has 14 amino acids. The ends lost 2 bases at V and 3 bases at J; junction bases unmatched: 4. Here the CDR3 reads CASSFKGQGYEQYF. In DNA, the CDR3 is TGCGCCAGCAGCTTTAAAGGACAGGGCTACGAGCAGTACTTC. The full variable domain, rest sourced from reference TRBV5-1 and TRBJ2-7, is KAGVTQTPRYLIKTRGQQVTLSCSPISGHRSVSWYQQTPGQGLQFLFEYFSETQRNKGNFPGRFSGRQFSNSRSEMNVSTLELGDSALYLCASSFKGQGYEQYFGPGTRLTVT.